This T cell receptor (beta chain) was captured in a study of shared clonotypes between healthy human individuals. Study-wide points: Memory subsets had estimated richness that was generally smaller than that of naive subsets.

The repertoire was sequenced with immunoSEQ multiplex PCR; TCRdb's copy has only in-frame clones and lacks some. Counted here are roughly 1.5 million clones, approximately 98% occurring once; the ten biggest clones make up less than 0.55%. As to this clone: As yet, its antigen is unknown.

There are 11 residues in the CDR3. With 3 bases removed from V and 8 bases from J, the gap between germline ends came to 8 bases. Germline CDR1 is SQVTM and CDR2 is ANQGSEA. This sequence was found in a man aged 30-40 years in good health. The V and J genes are TRBV29-1 and TRBJ2-1; D is undetermined. Specimen: naive CD4+ T cells sorted from blood. Subset given: CD45RA+ positively selected. The CDR3 DNA is TGCAGCGTTGAGGTGCGAGATGAGCAGTTCTTC. It specifies CSVEVRDEQFF.